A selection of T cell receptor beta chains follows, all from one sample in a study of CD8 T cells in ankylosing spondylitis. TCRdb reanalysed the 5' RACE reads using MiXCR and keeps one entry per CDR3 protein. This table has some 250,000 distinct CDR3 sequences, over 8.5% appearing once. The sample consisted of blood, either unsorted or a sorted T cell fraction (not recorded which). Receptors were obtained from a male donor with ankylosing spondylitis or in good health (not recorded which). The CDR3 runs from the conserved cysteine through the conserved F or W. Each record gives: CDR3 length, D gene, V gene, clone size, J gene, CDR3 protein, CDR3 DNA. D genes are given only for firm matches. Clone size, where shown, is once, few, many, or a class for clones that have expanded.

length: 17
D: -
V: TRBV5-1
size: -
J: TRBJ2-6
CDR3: CASSFGRHLAGANVLTF
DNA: TGCGCCAGCAGCTTTGGACGGCACTTGGCTGGGGCCAACGTCCTGACTTTC

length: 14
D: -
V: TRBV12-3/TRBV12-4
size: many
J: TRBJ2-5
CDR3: CASSFGATQETQYF
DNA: TGTGCCAGCAGTTTTGGGGCTACCCAGGAGACCCAGTACTTC

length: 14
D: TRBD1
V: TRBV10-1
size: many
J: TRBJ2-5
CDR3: CASMETGCVETQYF
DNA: TGCGCCAGCATGGAGACAGGGTGCGTGGAGACCCAGTACTTC

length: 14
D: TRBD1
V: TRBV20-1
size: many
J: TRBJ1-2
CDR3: CSAPPGQGRGGYTF
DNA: TGCAGTGCCCCACCGGGACAGGGGCGCGGTGGCTACACCTTC

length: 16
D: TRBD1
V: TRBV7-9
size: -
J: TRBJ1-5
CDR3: CASSLVTGGLEQPQHF
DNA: TGTGCCAGCAGCTTAGTGACAGGGGGTTTGGAACAGCCCCAGCATTTT

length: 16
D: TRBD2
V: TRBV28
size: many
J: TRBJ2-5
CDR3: CASSTPSGMGRETQYF
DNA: TGTGCCAGCAGTACCCCTAGCGGGATGGGACGGGAGACCCAGTACTTC

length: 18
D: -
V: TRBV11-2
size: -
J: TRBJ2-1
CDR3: CASSLDLLTAYSYNEQFF
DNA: TGTGCCAGCAGCTTAGATCTTTTAACAGCCTACTCCTACAATGAGCAGTTCTTC

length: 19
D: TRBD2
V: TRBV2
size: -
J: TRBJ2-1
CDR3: CASRSSGAAPAVRHNEQFF
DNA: TGTGCCAGCAGATCCAGCGGGGCAGCACCGGCTGTGCGTCACAATGAGCAGTTCTTC

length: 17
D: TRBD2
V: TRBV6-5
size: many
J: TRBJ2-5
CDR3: CASSYRPRLAAQETQYF
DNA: TGTGCCAGCAGTTACCGCCCCAGACTAGCGGCCCAAGAGACCCAGTACTTC

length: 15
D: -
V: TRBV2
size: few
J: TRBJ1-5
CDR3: CASSERRTENQPQHF
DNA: TGTGCCAGCAGTGAAAGACGGACAGAGAATCAGCCCCAGCATTTT

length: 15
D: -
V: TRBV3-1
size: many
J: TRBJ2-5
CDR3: CASSLRGAYQETQYF
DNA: TGTGCCAGCAGCCTACGCGGGGCGTACCAAGAGACCCAGTACTTC

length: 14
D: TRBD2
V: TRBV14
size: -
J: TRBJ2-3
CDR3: CASRGLAGADTQYF
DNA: TGTGCCAGCAGAGGACTAGCGGGAGCAGATACGCAGTATTTT

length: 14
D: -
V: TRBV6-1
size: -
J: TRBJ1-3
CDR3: CASSRSGPGNTIYF
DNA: TGTGCCAGCAGCCGCTCTGGTCCTGGAAACACCATATATTTT

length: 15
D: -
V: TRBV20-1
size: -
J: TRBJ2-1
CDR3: CSAETGRGPRNEQFF
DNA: TGCAGTGCCGAGACTGGGCGGGGCCCTAGAAATGAGCAGTTCTTC

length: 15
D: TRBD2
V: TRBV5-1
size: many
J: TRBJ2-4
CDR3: CASSSVAGVGNIQYF
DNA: TGCGCCAGCAGCTCAGTAGCGGGAGTCGGGAACATTCAGTACTTC

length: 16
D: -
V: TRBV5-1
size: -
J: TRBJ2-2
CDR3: CASSLSGSTNTGELFF
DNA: TGCGCCAGCAGCTTGTCGGGCAGCACGAACACCGGGGAGCTGTTTTTT

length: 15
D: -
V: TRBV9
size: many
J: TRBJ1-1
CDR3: CASSVSGAPGTEAFF
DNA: TGTGCCAGCAGCGTTTCTGGGGCGCCGGGAACTGAAGCTTTCTTT

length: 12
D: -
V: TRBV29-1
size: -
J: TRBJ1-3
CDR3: CSVAADGNTIYF
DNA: TGCAGCGTTGCCGCGGATGGAAACACCATATATTTT

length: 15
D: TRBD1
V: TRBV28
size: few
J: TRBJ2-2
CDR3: CASSAGGWDTGELFF
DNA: TGTGCCAGCAGCGCAGGGGGCTGGGACACCGGGGAGCTGTTTTTT

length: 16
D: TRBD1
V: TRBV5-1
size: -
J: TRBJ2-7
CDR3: CASSLGPGTDLYEQYF
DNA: TGCGCCAGCAGCCTAGGCCCCGGGACAGACCTCTACGAGCAGTACTTC

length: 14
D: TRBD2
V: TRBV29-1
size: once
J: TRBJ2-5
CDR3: CSVDTSGAGETQYF
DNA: TGCAGCGTCGACACTAGCGGGGCCGGAGAGACCCAGTACTTC

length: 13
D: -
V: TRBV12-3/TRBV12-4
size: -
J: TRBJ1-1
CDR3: CASSSGSASEAFF
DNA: TGTGCCAGCAGTTCCGGGTCAGCTTCTGAAGCTTTCTTT

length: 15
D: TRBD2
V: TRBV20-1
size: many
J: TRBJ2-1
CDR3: CSAHDPSGYYNEQFF
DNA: TGCAGCGCTCACGACCCTAGCGGATACTACAATGAGCAGTTCTTC

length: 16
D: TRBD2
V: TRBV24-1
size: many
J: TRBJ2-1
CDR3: CATSDLTSGGDNEQFF
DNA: TGTGCCACCAGTGACCTGACTAGCGGGGGAGACAATGAGCAGTTCTTC

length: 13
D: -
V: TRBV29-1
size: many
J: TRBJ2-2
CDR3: CSVNVGGTGELFF
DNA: TGCAGCGTTAACGTTGGGGGGACCGGGGAGCTGTTTTTT

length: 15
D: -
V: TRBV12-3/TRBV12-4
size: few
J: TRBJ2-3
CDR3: CASDRRQGSTDTQYF
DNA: TGTGCCAGCGACCGAAGGCAGGGAAGCACAGATACGCAGTATTTT

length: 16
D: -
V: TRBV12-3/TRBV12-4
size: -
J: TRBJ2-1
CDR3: CASSLEWGLAYNEQFF
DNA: TGTGCCAGCAGTTTAGAGTGGGGATTGGCCTACAATGAGCAGTTCTTC

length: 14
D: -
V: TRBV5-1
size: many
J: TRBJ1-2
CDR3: CASSLAGRAYGYTF
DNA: TGCGCCAGCAGCTTGGCTGGTCGGGCTTATGGCTACACCTTC

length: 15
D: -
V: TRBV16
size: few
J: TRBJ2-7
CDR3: CASSPSGEGPYEQYF
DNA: TGTGCCAGCAGCCCTTCGGGCGAGGGACCCTACGAGCAGTACTTC

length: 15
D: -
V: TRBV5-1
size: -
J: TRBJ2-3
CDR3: CASSLASRVTDTQYF
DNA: TGCGCCAGCAGCTTGGCCAGCAGGGTCACAGATACGCAGTATTTT

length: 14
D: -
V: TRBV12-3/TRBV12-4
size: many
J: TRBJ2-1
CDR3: CASSLALWVDEQFF
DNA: TGTGCCAGCAGTTTAGCGCTGTGGGTAGATGAGCAGTTCTTC

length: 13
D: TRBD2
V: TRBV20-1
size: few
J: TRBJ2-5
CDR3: CSASYGRAETQYF
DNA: TGCAGTGCTAGTTATGGGAGGGCGGAGACCCAGTACTTC

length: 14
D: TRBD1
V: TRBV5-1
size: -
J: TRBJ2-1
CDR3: CASSGGQGTNEQFF
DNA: TGCGCCAGCAGCGGGGGACAGGGAACTAATGAGCAGTTCTTC

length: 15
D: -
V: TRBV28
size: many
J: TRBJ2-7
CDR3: CASSLRGRAPYEQYF
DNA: TGTGCCAGCAGTTTAAGGGGGAGGGCCCCCTACGAGCAGTACTTC

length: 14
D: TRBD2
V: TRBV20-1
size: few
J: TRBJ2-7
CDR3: CSVALAGVSYEQYF
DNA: TGCAGTGTGGCACTAGCGGGGGTTTCCTACGAGCAGTACTTC

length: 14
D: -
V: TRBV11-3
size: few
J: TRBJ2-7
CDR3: CASSLLPDSYEQYF
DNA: TGTGCCAGCAGCTTATTACCGGATAGCTACGAGCAGTACTTC

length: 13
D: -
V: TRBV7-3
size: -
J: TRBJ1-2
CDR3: CASSLSPGAYYTF
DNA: TGTGCCAGCAGCTTAAGCCCGGGGGCCTACTACACCTTC

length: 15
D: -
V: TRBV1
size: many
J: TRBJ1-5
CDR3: CTSSQDNSCNQPQHF
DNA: TGCACCAGCAGCCAAGATAACAGCTGCAATCAGCCCCAGCATTTT

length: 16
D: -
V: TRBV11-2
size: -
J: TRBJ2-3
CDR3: CASSALNPSSPDTQYF
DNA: TGTGCCAGCAGCGCGTTAAATCCGTCCAGCCCAGATACGCAGTATTTT

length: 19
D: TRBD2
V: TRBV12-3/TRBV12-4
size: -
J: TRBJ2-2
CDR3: CASSLNLWASGPGTGELFF
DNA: TGTGCCAGCAGTTTAAATCTTTGGGCTAGCGGGCCAGGCACCGGGGAGCTGTTTTTT

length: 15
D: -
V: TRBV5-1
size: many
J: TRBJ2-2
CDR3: CASSLPGGGTGELFF
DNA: TGCGCCAGCAGCTTGCCAGGAGGCGGCACCGGGGAGCTGTTTTTT

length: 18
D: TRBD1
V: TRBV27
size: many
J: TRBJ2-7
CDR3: CASSPRPNDRVDTYEQYF
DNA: TGTGCCAGCAGTCCCCGACCTAACGACAGGGTCGACACCTACGAGCAGTACTTC

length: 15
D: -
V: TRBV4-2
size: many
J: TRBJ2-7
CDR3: CASSQVIGRVYEQYF
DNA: TGTGCCAGCAGCCAAGTTATTGGCAGGGTCTACGAGCAGTACTTC

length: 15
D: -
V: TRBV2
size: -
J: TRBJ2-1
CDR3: CASSERPSSYNEQFF
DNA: TGTGCCAGCAGTGAAAGGCCCAGCTCCTACAATGAGCAGTTCTTC

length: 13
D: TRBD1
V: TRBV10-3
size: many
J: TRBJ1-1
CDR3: CAISGGTDTEAFF
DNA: TGTGCCATCAGTGGTGGGACAGACACTGAAGCTTTCTTT

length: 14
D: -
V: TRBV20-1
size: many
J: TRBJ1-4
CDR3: CSAYRDATNEKLFF
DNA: TGCAGTGCCTACAGGGATGCAACTAATGAAAAACTGTTTTTT

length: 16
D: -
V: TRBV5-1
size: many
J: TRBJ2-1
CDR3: CASSLSGGGFNNEQFF
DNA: TGCGCCAGCAGCTTGTCTGGCGGGGGCTTTAACAATGAGCAGTTCTTC

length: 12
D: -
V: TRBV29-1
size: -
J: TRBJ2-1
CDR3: CSVGGLVFEQFF
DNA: TGCAGCGTGGGGGGCTTAGTATTTGAGCAGTTCTTC

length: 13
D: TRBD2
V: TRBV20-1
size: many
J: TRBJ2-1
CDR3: CSGERLAGVGEFF
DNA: TGCAGTGGAGAGAGACTAGCGGGAGTAGGGGAGTTCTTC